The clone carrying this T cell receptor (beta chain) is a singleton in its sample. Its antigen is currently unknown. The data are from a study of shared clonotypes between healthy human individuals. Overall study context: The donor group consisted of a couple of women and a few men, aged 18 to 49. Study-level results: Among the subsets, naive ones generally showed larger estimated richness than memory ones.

Germline V CDR1 and CDR2: KGHSH, LQKENI. The V segment lost 3 bases and the J segment 4 bases; nucleotides outside the gene matches: 8. The CDR3 has 15 residues. Per the original data handling: ImmunoSEQ only sent back junction sequences with no quality scores, so filtering was done differently. Only in-frame clones appear in the TCRdb table, and some are missing; sequencing was by immunoSEQ multiplex PCR. The D gene and trimming were derived from the DNA, and the V and J assignments and clone size from that table. The profile shows approximately 2.1 million clones, roughly 93% of them singletons. The V gene is TRBV18, the J gene TRBJ2-7; 8 bases match TRBD2. The sequencing input was naive CD4+ T cells from PBMCs. As to subset: CD45RA+ positively selected. The origin of this receptor is a man aged 18 to 29 in good health. Some clones in this sample may be carry-over from other donors' samples. Here the CDR3 DNA reads TGTGCCAGCTCACCTTTTACGGGAGGGCTGTACGAGCAGTACTTC. Protein product: CASSPFTGGLYEQYF.